The present entry profiles one TCR beta chain with its context. The antigen this receptor binds is unknown. The input lacks base qualities; no much larger clone sits a single base away. The time point label corresponds to: baseline before oral tofacitinib. Peripheral blood and lesional scalp punch biopsies were obtained from patients with alopecia areata. PBMCs were isolated by density centrifugation and stained for CD3, CD4 and CD8, after which CD4+ and CD8+ T cells were sorted on a FACSAria. These data belong to a study of CD8+ T cells in alopecia areata listed by TCRdb under 2018. For the wider study: The treated patients took part in an open-label pilot trial in which moderate-to-severe alopecia areata was treated with oral tofacitinib at 5 to 10 mg twice daily. Tofacitinib was given for 6 to 18 months, followed by 6 months of follow-up off drug to assess delayed response and recurrence. High-throughput TCRbeta sequencing was used to examine T cell clonal expansion in alopecia areata in both the C3H/HeJ mouse model and human patients. Human TCRbeta sequencing covered scalp tissue and sorted CD4+ and CD8+ peripheral blood T cells from patchy and totalis/universalis alopecia areata patients and healthy controls. Tofacitinib-treated patients had biopsies at baseline and at 4 and 24 weeks of treatment, with a later scalp biopsy in several patients. Scalp clonality was compared among normal scalp (n=4), patchy alopecia areata scalp (n=8), and alopecia totalis/universalis scalp (n=8). The RNA source kit depended on sample type: the PAXgene miRNA kit for fixed scalp, the miRNeasy kit for PBMCs, and the RNeasy kit for mouse skin. TCRbeta CDR3 regions were amplified by immunoSEQ multiplex PCR using 35 Vbeta forward and 13 Jbeta reverse primers. Overall results and qualifications from the work: Compared with normal scalp, lesional scalp, particularly in alopecia totalis/universalis, had higher clonality and more expanded CD8+ clones, which suggests antigenic drive. Unlike mouse skin, where gammadelta T cells dominate, normal human skin contains resident alphabeta T cells that get sequenced too, which complicates analysis of the scalp TCR repertoire. Shared TCR sequences between patients were less evident than in mice, which may be partly attributable to HLA diversity in the patient population.

From cysteine to phenylalanine, the CDR3 is 13 amino acids long. The CDR3 DNA has 39 bases and is translated from base 1. The trim is 4 bases for V and 13 bases for J, with a gap of 18 bases between the germline ends. The CDR1 and CDR2 encoded by the germline V gene are MDHEN and SYDVKM. Libraries came from the immunoSEQ multiplex PCR assay. For TCR sequencing, RNA was extracted from every sample and reverse transcribed into cDNA to serve as template. SuperScript III was used for first-strand cDNA synthesis, primed with a 2:1 mix of oligo-dT and random hexamers. Amplification bias was assessed with a synthetic immune receptor repertoire, and residual bias was removed computationally. The study's processing was this. Raw reads were preprocessed to remove errors, and CDR3 was defined by IMGT conventions from the conserved cysteine to phenylalanine. Clonality was calculated as 1 minus Shannon entropy normalized by log2 of the number of productive unique TCRs. Whether scalp clones were CD4 or CD8 was inferred by matching scalp TCRbeta sequences against CD4 and CD8 repertoires sorted from blood. TCRdb retrieved this table from immuneACCESS and kept in-frame rearrangements only. Not all clones are present; in checked studies, unresolved V genes account for under half, and no reason is known for the remainder. From that table come the V and J calls and clone size; the DNA was used to work out D and trimming. For this sample there are some 170,000 clones; 67% appear just once. 11% of the sample is taken by the ten largest.

The sequencing used CD8+ T cells sorted from blood, collected at week 0. In this chain, TRBV28 is recombined with TRBJ2-3, with the D gene call left open. The receptor comes from a human donor with alopecia areata. The CDR3 in this case is CASSSYTRSEKYF. The base sequence is TGTGCCAGCAGTTCATATACCAGGTCTGAGAAGTATTTT.